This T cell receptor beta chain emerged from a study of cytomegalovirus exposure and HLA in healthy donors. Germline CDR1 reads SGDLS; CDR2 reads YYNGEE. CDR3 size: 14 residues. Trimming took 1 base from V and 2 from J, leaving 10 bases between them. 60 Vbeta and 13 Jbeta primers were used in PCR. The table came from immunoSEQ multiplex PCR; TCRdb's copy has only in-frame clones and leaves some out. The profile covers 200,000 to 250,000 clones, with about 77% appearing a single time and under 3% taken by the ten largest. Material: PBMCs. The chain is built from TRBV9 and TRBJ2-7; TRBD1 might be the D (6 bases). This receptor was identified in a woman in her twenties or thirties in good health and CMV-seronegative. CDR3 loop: CASSVRGQPYEQYF. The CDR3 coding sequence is TGTGCCAGCAGCGTACGAGGACAGCCCTACGAGCAGTACTTC.